The 5 T cell receptor beta chains below were found in one sample sequenced in a study of OX40 agonist ivuxolimab in advanced cancers. Here immunoSEQ multiplex PCR was the method, and the copy in TCRdb shows in-frame clones only, minus some. The sample lists 45,000 to 60,000 clones; around 75% were seen once. Sequencing was performed on CD4+ or CD8+ T cells sorted from blood, taken in a trial of the OX40 agonist ivuxolimab. These receptors were obtained from an adult with an advanced solid tumor such as melanoma, head and neck, liver or kidney cancer.

CDR3 sequence: CASSKTGLANEKLFF. In DNA, the CDR3 is TGTGCCAGTAGTAAAACAGGGTTGGCTAATGAAAAACTGTTTTTT. This chain links TRBV19 with TRBJ1-4, with D tentatively TRBD1 (6 bases). CDR1 LNHDA and CDR2 SQIVND come from the germline V gene (reference sequence). The CDR3 is 15 amino acids. The germline V and J ends were trimmed by 4 bases and 3 bases, with 12 bases remaining between them.

In nucleotides, the CDR3 is TGTGCCAGCAGTTCCACCCGAAACGAGCAGTACTTC. Protein product: CASSSTRNEQYF. V is TRBV6-5 and J is TRBJ2-7; D remains unclear. Germline-derived CDR1 and CDR2 are MNHEY and SVGAGI. The V end was cut by 4 bases, the J end by 5 bases, with 9 bases between. The CDR3 totals 12 residues.

For this clone: A junction boundary mismatches the germline segment, possibly from a read error. J is TRBJ2-5 and V is TRBV7-7; the match to TRBD1 covers 7 bases. In germline, CDR1 is SSHAT, CDR2 FNYEAQ (reference sequence). CDR3 length: 14 amino acids. The CDR3 spells CASSATGFGETQYF. The CDR3 nucleotides are TGTGCTAGCAGCGCGACAGGGTTCGGGGAGACCCAGTACTTC.

The CDR3 sequence is CASSPQMGGSTDTQYF. As DNA, the CDR3 is TGCGCCAGCAGCCCCCAAATGGGCGGGAGCACAGATACGCAGTATTTT. V and J are TRBV4-1 and TRBJ2-3, with D possibly TRBD2 on 5 matching bases. Germline V gene data show CDR1 as MGHRA and CDR2 as YSYEKL. The CDR3 has 16 amino acids. The V gene lost 4 bases and the J gene lost 0 bases, with 14 bases spanning the gap.

This chain uses TRBV7-9 with TRBJ2-5; D is uncertain. Trimming left V 5 bases short and J 6 bases short, with 7 bases between. Germline-derived CDR1 and CDR2 are SEHNR and FQNEAQ (reference sequence). There are 11 residues in the CDR3. Here the CDR3 DNA reads TGTGCCAGCAGCCAAGGAAAGACCCAGTACTTC. It specifies CASSQGKTQYF.